Listed below are T cell receptor beta chains from one sample, sequenced in a study of T-cell reconstitution after alpha-beta-depleted transplantation in children. TCRdb used MiXCR to reprocess the PCR reads, holding one entry per CDR3 protein. The sample consists of approximately 110,000 distinct CDR3 sequences, around a tenth of them appearing once. The starting material was PBMCs, obtained before TCRalphabeta/CD19-depleted stem cell transplant. The receptors come from a boy between 2 and 10 years old with acute lymphoblastic leukemia, due to receive a stem cell transplant. Each CDR3 is given with its conserved first and last residue. Clone size is not always given. Where it is, it says once, few, many or a class for expanded clones.

V	size	J	CDR3
TRBV2	few	TRBJ1-1	CASRRRGATEAFF
TRBV7-9	-	TRBJ1-1	CASSPFNTEAFF
TRBV12-3/TRBV12-4	many	TRBJ1-1	CASSQGVNTEAFF
TRBV28	few	TRBJ1-1	CASSPPADRGCAFF
TRBV5-6	-	TRBJ2-3	CASSFGTVADTQYF
TRBV4-1	-	TRBJ2-1	CASSQDILPLGQGADEQFF
TRBV20-1	few	TRBJ2-7	CSASRAGTYEQYF
TRBV28	-	TRBJ2-5	CASRGEAGLDETQYF
TRBV12-3/TRBV12-4	many	TRBJ2-7	CASSPDRFHEQYF
TRBV13	few	TRBJ2-4	CASSLQTGTGKAKNIQYF
TRBV6-6	many	TRBJ1-1	CASSYGGSTEAFF
TRBV5-1	many	TRBJ1-4	CASSYNRGRSEKLFF
TRBV2	many	TRBJ1-5	CASRDGTGAEQPQHF
TRBV6-1	few	TRBJ1-3	CASSDLTVSGNTIYF
TRBV7-9	few	TRBJ2-5	CASSQGLAPGQETQYF
TRBV7-9	few	TRBJ1-5	CASSPILRRGFNQPQHF
TRBV29-1	many	TRBJ1-2	CSVEEDRERNYGYTF
TRBV7-9	many	TRBJ2-7	CASGDYEQYF
TRBV20-1	-	TRBJ2-1	CSAKAGDFYNEQFF
TRBV5-1	few	TRBJ1-4	CASSLEGVEKLFF
TRBV19	-	TRBJ1-2	CASSIEGAPVWSGYTF
TRBV12-3/TRBV12-4	many	TRBJ1-5	CASSLAGILRSLQHF
TRBV12-3/TRBV12-4	many	TRBJ1-1	CASSAGRSEAFF
TRBV5-5	few	TRBJ2-1	CASSLNLQGGEQFF
TRBV12-3/TRBV12-4	few	TRBJ1-2	CASSFGTEKKGYTF
TRBV12-3/TRBV12-4	many	TRBJ2-5	CASSNEQRSQETQYF
TRBV2	-	TRBJ2-7	CASRNTGAASYEQYF
TRBV30	many	TRBJ2-5	CAWSPRETQYF
TRBV21-1	-	TRBJ2-3	CASSKGGGTPDTQYF
TRBV5-1	-	TRBJ2-1	CASSLVIGNEQFF
TRBV20-1	few	TRBJ2-7	CSASSDSGAYEQYF
TRBV7-9	many	TRBJ2-3	CASSLGDGEIHTQYF
TRBV3-1	-	TRBJ1-5	CAFRGVGGNQPQHF
TRBV12-3/TRBV12-4	medium-sized	TRBJ1-2	CASSLNRGYRRAF
TRBV20-1	many	TRBJ2-4	CSVEGVNAKNIQYF
TRBV4-1	few	TRBJ2-7	CASSQDSTSRAYEQYF
TRBV20-1	-	TRBJ1-5	CSARRPQGKGNQPQHF
TRBV7-8	-	TRBJ2-2	CASSFRPGQNTGELFF
TRBV4-2	few	TRBJ2-3	CASGPGVVWGGTDTQYF
TRBV5-1	few	TRBJ2-4	CASSLGLAGGKNIQYF
TRBV7-2	few	TRBJ1-2	CASSGSRVYGYTF
TRBV5-1	-	TRBJ2-1	CASSLALTSGRSGEQFF
TRBV18	many	TRBJ1-1	CASSPRGGEAFF
TRBV7-9	-	TRBJ1-5	CASSRQGNNQPQHF
TRBV2	-	TRBJ2-1	CASSVDRQSYNEQFF
TRBV7-2	-	TRBJ2-7	CASSPGTGVAYEQYF
TRBV18	-	TRBJ2-5	CASSTRGPDETQYF
TRBV7-3	-	TRBJ2-5	CASSLLGSSQETQYF
TRBV29-1	many	TRBJ2-2	CSVETANTGELFF
TRBV24-1	many	TRBJ2-2	CATSGPGSGGELFF
TRBV7-2	-	TRBJ2-7	CASSSGGAPSEQYF
TRBV20-1	-	TRBJ2-2	CSAREGSGDAGELFF
TRBV12-3/TRBV12-4	-	TRBJ2-7	CASSGSGSVYEQYF
TRBV20-1	-	TRBJ2-1	CSARGSGARARKNEQFF
TRBV11-2	-	TRBJ1-5	CASGSGRSCQPQHF
TRBV7-2	few	TRBJ2-7	CASSLRPIPGTAYEQYF
TRBV5-4	once	TRBJ1-1	CASSLGPDRTGTEAFF
TRBV12-3/TRBV12-4	few	TRBJ2-7	CASSTAGQGNEQYF
TRBV5-4	-	TRBJ2-5	CASSFVGLETQYF